The next 31 T cell receptor beta chains were all read from a single sample in a study of shared clonotypes between healthy human individuals. CD8 cells classed as naive were CD45RO-negative and positively selected for CCR7, excluding terminally differentiated effector memory CD45RA+ cells. Data came from immunoSEQ multiplex PCR; TCRdb stores just in-frame clones and leaves some out. This sample has 700,000 to 950,000 clones; about 97% occur once, and the top ten carry less than 0.25%. The sample was naive CD8+ T cells sorted from blood. These receptors all come from a man aged 25 to 45 in good health.

V usage is TRBV5-1 and J usage is TRBJ2-3; TRBD1 agrees at 9 bases. This CDR3 comprises 19 residues. V lost 4 bases and J lost 0; bases outside the gene matches: 15. The V gene's germline CDR1 is SGHRS and CDR2 YFSETQ. CDR3 region: CASSDRTGTGNPSTDTQYF. DNA for the CDR3: TGCGCCAGCAGCGATCGAACCGGGACAGGGAACCCTAGCACAGATACGCAGTATTTT.

The V call is TRBV4-3, the J call TRBJ1-1, with D hard to call. CDR1 LGHNA and CDR2 YSLEER come from the germline V gene. This CDR3 has 15 residues. V was pared by 1 base and J by 4 bases, with 13 bases between. This chain's CDR3 is CASSQGVEDLTEAFF. DNA for the CDR3: TGCGCCAGCAGCCAAGGGGTGGAGGATCTCACTGAAGCTTTCTTT.

V and J are TRBV6-1 and TRBJ2-7; D gene unclear. CDR1 and CDR2 from the germline V gene are MNHNS and SASEGT. V was cut by 3 bases and J by 2 bases, with 8 bases left in between. This CDR3 has 13 residues. Written as DNA, the CDR3 is TGTGCCAGCAGTGAGACGGCTACCTACGAGCAGTACTTC. Protein: CASSETATYEQYF.

The chain uses TRBV10-1 and TRBJ1-1; 8 bases match TRBD1. Losses at the gene ends were 4 bases for V and 5 bases for J; bases not matched to a gene: 0. Germline V gives CDR1 WNHNN, CDR2 SYGVQD (reference sequence). CDR3 length: 12 residues. The chain's CDR3 is CASSGTGTEAFF. The CDR3 bases are TGCGCCAGCAGTGGGACAGGGACTGAAGCTTTCTTT.

The chain links TRBV7-9 to TRBJ1-1; D is perhaps TRBD1 (5 bases). This CDR3 spans 12 amino acids. CDR1 is SEHNR and CDR2 is FQNEAQ in the germline V gene (reference sequence). Trimming took off 6 bases at V and 7 bases at J, with 12 bases between the two ends. The CDR3 protein is CASSRGVNEAFF. The CDR3 DNA reads as TGTGCCAGCAGTCGAGGGGTAAATGAAGCTTTCTTT.

The V gene is TRBV27, the J gene TRBJ1-1; TRBD1 aligns across 11 bases. Germline V gives CDR1 MNHEY, CDR2 SMNVEV (reference sequence). The CDR3 consists of 16 residues. Losses at the gene ends were 5 bases for V and 3 bases for J; bases not matched to a gene: 8. The CDR3 reads CASSPLGQGVHTEAFF. CDR3 nucleotides: TGTGCCAGCAGTCCACTGGGACAGGGGGTTCACACTGAAGCTTTCTTT.

The rearrangement joins TRBV5-6 to TRBJ2-7; tentative D call: TRBD1 (6 bases). The CDR3 has 16 amino acids. Germline assignment: CDR1 SGHDT and CDR2 YYEEEE. Trimming shortened V by 0 bases and J by 4 bases, and 17 bases separated the two germline ends. The CDR3 sequence: CASSLGGPPNKYEQYF. The CDR3 coding sequence is TGTGCCAGCAGCTTGGGGGGGCCGCCAAACAAATACGAGCAGTACTTC. The variable domain in full, completed from reference TRBV5-6 and TRBJ2-7, reads DAGVTQSPTHLIKTRGQQVTLRCSPKSGHDTVSWYQQALGQGPQFIFQYYEEEERQRGNFPDRFSGHQFPNYSSELNVNALLLGDSALYLCASSLGGPPNKYEQYFGPGTRLTVT.

Comment on this clone: Other DNA sequences from this sample encode an identical CDR3 as well. This rearrangement joins TRBV4-1 to TRBJ2-2; 11 bases match TRBD1. V was pared by 0 bases and J by 4 bases, with 10 bases of the junction left unmatched. CDR1 and CDR2 from the germline V gene are MGHRA and YSYEKL. This CDR3 has 19 residues. CDR3 amino acids: CASSQDIGQGARRTGELFF. The CDR3 DNA reads TGCGCCAGCAGCCAAGATATCGGACAGGGGGCTCGTCGCACCGGGGAGCTGTTTTTT.

This rearrangement joins TRBV27 to TRBJ2-1; 9 nucleotides align to TRBD2. Germline CDR1 reads MNHEY; CDR2 reads SMNVEV (reference sequence). V shed 10 bases and J 1 base; nucleotides not matched to a gene: 5. The CDR3 has 14 residues. The CDR3 loop reads CATKTSGSYNEQFF. As DNA, the CDR3 is TGTGCCACTAAGACTAGCGGATCCTACAATGAGCAGTTCTTC.

The V gene is TRBV6-6, the J gene TRBJ2-7; perhaps TRBD1 as D (6 bases). The CDR3 loop spans 14 amino acids. Trimming removed 3 bases at V and 4 bases at J, with 13 bases between. Germline CDR1 MNHNY, CDR2 SVGAGI (reference sequence). CDR3 nucleotide sequence: TGTGCCAGCAGTTATGTAGGGCAGGGGTACGAGCAGTACTTC. Translation: CASSYVGQGYEQYF.

The chain is built from TRBV11-1 and TRBJ2-1; D perhaps matches TRBD1 (6 bases). This CDR3 has 15 residues. Trimming cost V 4 bases and J 6 bases, with 16 bases left between them. The germline gives CDR1 SGHAT, CDR2 FQDESV (reference sequence). The CDR3 DNA follows: TGTGCCAGCAGCTACCTTCCGGGCAGGGGCAATGAGCAGTTCTTC. This gives the protein CASSYLPGRGNEQFF.

This chain links TRBV6-6 with TRBJ1-5; 7 nucleotides align to TRBD1. Germline V lookup: CDR1 MNHNY, CDR2 SVGAGI (reference sequence). Trimming cost V 6 bases and J 4 bases; bases outside gene matches: 12. There are 16 residues in the CDR3. The CDR3 protein is CASSATGTVLNQPQHF. CDR3 DNA sequence: TGTGCCAGCAGCGCTACGGGGACAGTTCTTAATCAGCCCCAGCATTTT.

The chain combines TRBV29-1 with TRBJ2-7; tentatively, D is TRBD2 (5 bases). Germline V gene sequence: CDR1 SQVTM, CDR2 ANQGSEA. The CDR3 sequence is 12 residues long. V lost 0 bases and J 6 bases, leaving 9 bases between the germline ends. The CDR3 DNA reads as TGCAGCGTTGAAGATCAAGGGAGCGAGCAGTACTTC. As protein: CSVEDQGSEQYF.

The chain is built from TRBV6-6 and TRBJ2-7; TRBD2 matches at 7 bases. Germline V CDR1 and CDR2: MNHNY, SVGAGI (reference sequence). Trimming cost V 5 bases and J 3 bases; bases outside gene matches: 10. This CDR3 comprises 15 residues. The CDR3 DNA is TGTGCCAGCAGTGGCCGGGGGGAGCTTCACTACGAGCAGTACTTC. Translating gives CASSGRGELHYEQYF.

The rearrangement links TRBV7-9 to TRBJ2-1; 11 bases map to TRBD2. This CDR3 comprises 16 residues. After removal of 5 bases from V and 4 bases from J, the junction contained 7 bases not matched to a gene. Germline V gene sequence: CDR1 SEHNR, CDR2 FQNEAQ (reference sequence). The CDR3 is CASSGLAGGRYNEQFF. CDR3 DNA: TGTGCCAGCAGCGGACTAGCGGGCGGAAGATACAATGAGCAGTTCTTC.

V gene TRBV27 combines with J gene TRBJ1-4; D gene unclear. This CDR3 has 12 amino acids. Trimming removed 10 bases from V and 7 bases from J, with 13 bases in between. Germline V CDR1 and CDR2: MNHEY, SMNVEV (reference sequence). In nucleotides, the CDR3 is TGTGCCATTCCGAGGGTTAGTGAAAAACTGTTTTTT. Amino acids: CAIPRVSEKLFF.

The chain carries TRBV5-1 and TRBJ2-3; 7 nucleotides align to TRBD1. The germline CDR1 and CDR2 sequences are SGHRS and YFSETQ. This CDR3 has 16 amino acids. J gave up 1 base and V 3 bases, and 8 bases lay outside the gene matches. CDR3 nucleotide sequence: TGCGCCAGCAGCTACTACCACAGGGGCCGCACAGATACGCAGTATTTT. It encodes CASSYYHRGRTDTQYF.

The rearrangement links TRBV6-5 to TRBJ2-1, with TRBD2 identical over 7 bases. The CDR3 sequence is 12 residues long. V gave up 8 bases and J gave up 7 bases; unmatched junction bases: 5. The germline V gene encodes CDR1 MNHEY and CDR2 SVGAGI. The CDR3 DNA sequence: TGTGCCAGCGGTTGGGAGGGTAATGAGCAGTTCTTC. It encodes CASGWEGNEQFF.

The chain couples TRBV6-5 to TRBJ2-7, with D hard to call. The CDR3 length is 13 residues. Trimming took 0 bases from V and 5 from J, leaving 8 bases between them. The germline V gene has CDR1 MNHEY and CDR2 SVGAGI. The CDR3 protein is CASSYSTGNEQYF. CDR3 bases: TGTGCCAGCAGTTACTCGACCGGTAACGAGCAGTACTTC.

V and J are TRBV19 and TRBJ2-7, with 15 bases matching TRBD2. V was clipped by 6 bases and J by 3 bases; unmatched bases: 9. Germline loops: CDR1 LNHDA, CDR2 SQIVND (reference sequence). This CDR3 comprises 17 residues. The CDR3 is CASSTGTSGRKLYEQYF. For the CDR3, the DNA is TGTGCCAGTAGCACCGGGACTAGCGGGAGGAAGCTCTACGAGCAGTACTTC.

In the case of this clone: Other nucleotide sequences from this sample produce the same CDR3. The chain links TRBV27 to TRBJ1-1; no definite D call. CDR3 length: 15 amino acids. Germline lookup yields CDR1 MNHEY and CDR2 SMNVEV (reference sequence). The V end lost 2 bases, the J end lost 0 bases, and 10 bases lay between the germline ends. This CDR3 is CASSLRRGMNTEAFF. DNA of the CDR3: TGTGCCAGCAGTTTACGGCGAGGGATGAACACTGAAGCTTTCTTT.

This rearrangement joins TRBV7-3 to TRBJ2-1, with 9 bases lining up with TRBD2. Germline CDR1 and CDR2: SGHTA and FQGTGA. The CDR3 has 14 residues. With 8 bases clipped from V and 0 bases from J, the junction kept 2 bases outside the gene matches. The CDR3 region is CASGAGGSYNEQFF. The CDR3 region has the DNA TGTGCCAGCGGAGCGGGAGGCTCCTACAATGAGCAGTTCTTC.

The chain joins TRBV6-6 to TRBJ2-7; D call uncertain. The V and J ends lost 2 bases and 6 bases respectively, with 14 bases between them. CDR3 size: 14 residues. The germline gives CDR1 MNHNY, CDR2 SVGAGI (reference sequence). The CDR3 loop reads CASSYRPPKVEQYF. The CDR3 nucleotides read TGTGCCAGCAGTTACCGGCCCCCGAAGGTCGAGCAGTACTTC.

The chain couples TRBV4-2 to TRBJ2-7, with TRBD2 matching 10 bases. V dropped 0 bases and J dropped 2; count of bases not matched to a gene: 10. Germline V gene data show CDR1 as LGHNA and CDR2 as YNFKEQ. This CDR3 contains 18 residues. The DNA for the CDR3 is TGTGCCAGCAGCCAAGATTCGCTAGCGGGAGAGTTGGCCTACGAGCAGTACTTC. This sequence encodes CASSQDSLAGELAYEQYF.

V gene TRBV11-2 combines with J gene TRBJ1-2; D gene uncertain. Germline CDR1 SGHAT, CDR2 FQNNGV. The length of the CDR3 is 14 residues. Trimming left V 0 bases short and J 10 bases short, with 15 bases between. CDR3 region: CASSLEELGNDYTF. The CDR3 DNA reads TGTGCCAGCAGCTTAGAAGAGTTGGGAAATGACTACACCTTC.

Worth noting for this clone: Other nucleotide sequences in the sample specify the same CDR3. This rearrangement joins TRBV27 to TRBJ2-3, with D uncertain. Per germline, CDR1 MNHEY and CDR2 SMNVEV (reference sequence). CDR3 length: 12 amino acids. V lost 6 bases to trimming and J lost 2 bases, with 6 bases between them. The CDR3 nucleotides read TGTGCCAGCAGGGGGTCCACAGATACGCAGTATTTT. This gives the protein CASRGSTDTQYF.

V is TRBV5-6 and J is TRBJ2-1; 14 bases map to TRBD2. The trim removed 4 bases at V and 1 base at J, leaving 7 bases unmatched. Germline CDR1 is SGHDT and CDR2 is YYEEEE. CDR3 size: 18 residues. This chain's CDR3 is CASSAGLAGARSYNEQFF. CDR3 coding DNA: TGTGCCAGCAGCGCGGGACTAGCGGGAGCGAGGTCCTACAATGAGCAGTTCTTC. Full variable domain (outside the CDR3, taken from reference TRBV5-6 and TRBJ2-1): DAGVTQSPTHLIKTRGQQVTLRCSPKSGHDTVSWYQQALGQGPQFIFQYYEEEERQRGNFPDRFSGHQFPNYSSELNVNALLLGDSALYLCASSAGLAGARSYNEQFFGPGTRLTVL.

The chain uses TRBV27 and TRBJ2-7, with 8 positions matching TRBD1. J was trimmed by 3 bases and V by 1 base; bases with no gene match: 8. This CDR3 spans 16 amino acids. Per the germline V gene, CDR1 is MNHEY and CDR2 is SMNVEV (reference sequence). CDR3 sequence (DNA): TGTGCCAGCAGTTTATTGACAGGGGCGCGTATCTACGAGCAGTACTTC. It specifies CASSLLTGARIYEQYF.

The chain joins TRBV19 to TRBJ2-1; the D is unclear. The V gene lost 3 bases and the J gene lost 0 bases, with 18 bases spanning the gap. The V gene's germline CDR1 is LNHDA and CDR2 SQIVND (reference sequence). The CDR3 consists of 18 residues. For the CDR3, the DNA is TGTGCCAGTAGTATCCCTAACTTGGGGTCGGGCTCCTACAATGAGCAGTTCTTC. Translation: CASSIPNLGSGSYNEQFF. The whole variable domain, remainder taken from reference TRBV19 and TRBJ2-1, is DGGITQSPKYLFRKEGQNVTLSCEQNLNHDAMYWYRQDPGQGLRLIYYSQIVNDFQKGDIAEGYSVSREKKESFPLTVTSAQKNPTAFYLCASSIPNLGSGSYNEQFFGPGTRLTVL.

The CDR3 DNA reads TGTGCCAGCAGCTTGGGGACTAGCAGAACCCAAGAGACCCAGTACTTC. Translated: CASSLGTSRTQETQYF. The rearrangement uses TRBV11-3 and TRBJ2-5, with TRBD2 matching 9 bases. Germline CDR1 is SGHNT and CDR2 is YENEEA. With 3 bases clipped from V and 1 base from J, the junction kept 6 bases outside the gene matches. The CDR3 runs 16 residues. Complete variable domain (other parts from reference TRBV11-3 and TRBJ2-5): EAGVVQSPRYKIIEKKQPVAFWCNPISGHNTLYWYLQNLGQGPELLIRYENEEAVDDSQLPKDRFSAERLKGVDSTLKIQPAELGDSAVYLCASSLGTSRTQETQYFGPGTRLLVL.

This clone was counted a single time. This rearrangement joins TRBV7-2 to TRBJ2-2, with 7 bases lining up with TRBD2. Germline CDR1 SGHTA, CDR2 FQGNSA. V trimming: 5 bases; J trimming: 1 base; junction bases outside the gene matches: 7. CDR3 length: 16 amino acids. The CDR3 spells CASSPAGGRNTGELFF. The CDR3 DNA sequence: TGTGCCAGCAGCCCCGCCGGGGGGAGGAACACCGGGGAGCTGTTTTTT.